This passage covers 9 T cell receptor beta chains from one sample sequenced in a study of blood T cell repertoires in COVID-19. Some clones are missing from TCRdb's copy, which holds only in-frame ones; the method was immunoSEQ multiplex PCR. The data show hundreds of thousands of clones, approximately 86% seen once. Input material: peripheral blood. The receptor source for this set is a man in his sixties or seventies with acute or convalescent COVID-19.

As to this clone: Other DNA sequences in the sample encode the same CDR3. The chain has TRBV18 and TRBJ2-3; 10 bases line up with TRBD2. The CDR3 consists of 16 residues. J lost 3 bases, V lost 3 bases, and 6 bases had no gene match. CDR1 and CDR2 (germline): KGHSH, LQKENI. CDR3 nucleotide sequence: TGTGCCAGCTCACCCCGGGGTAGCGGGGGGACAGATACGCAGTATTTT. The encoded protein is CASSPRGSGGTDTQYF.

V and J are TRBV7-9 and TRBJ1-1; 7 positions match TRBD1. Per germline, CDR1 SEHNR and CDR2 FQNEAQ (reference sequence). This CDR3 is 13 amino acids long. The trim removed 7 bases at V and 4 bases at J, leaving 6 bases unmatched. CDR3 DNA: TGTGCCAGCACCCTGACAGGGCCCACTGAAGCTTTCTTT. Its protein is CASTLTGPTEAFF.

The CDR3 bases are TGTGCCAGCAGCCATTTGGGGCGGCTAGCGGGGGGAGCAGATACGCAGTATTTT. Translating gives CASSHLGRLAGGADTQYF. The J gene is TRBJ2-3, the V gene TRBV5-5, with 11 bases aligning to TRBD2. J was trimmed by 4 bases and V by 4 bases; bases with no gene match: 14. In germline, CDR1 is SGHKS, CDR2 YYEKEE (reference sequence). The CDR3 length is 18 residues.

The rearrangement uses TRBV7-2 and TRBJ2-2; 7 positions match TRBD1. The CDR3 runs 15 residues. V shed 5 bases, J shed 3 bases, and the junction held 6 bases outside the gene matches. Germline V gene lookup returns CDR1 SGHTA and CDR2 FQGNSA. CDR3 in amino acids: CASSTTGAHTGELFF. CDR3 bases: TGTGCCAGCAGCACCACAGGGGCCCACACCGGGGAGCTGTTTTTT.

The J gene is TRBJ2-3, the V gene TRBV19; 8 bases are a match to TRBD2. Per germline, CDR1 LNHDA and CDR2 SQIVND (reference sequence). There are 13 residues in the CDR3. The trim removed 3 bases at V and 6 bases at J, leaving 2 bases unmatched. The CDR3 reads CASSIPGGDTQYF. CDR3 sequence (DNA): TGTGCCAGTAGTATCCCGGGGGGGGATACGCAGTATTTT.

The V call is TRBV27, the J call TRBJ2-5; 8 bases are a match to TRBD1. V gave up 4 bases and J gave up 5 bases; unmatched junction bases: 9. This CDR3 comprises 15 residues. Germline loops: CDR1 MNHEY, CDR2 SMNVEV (reference sequence). CDR3 nucleotide sequence: TGTGCCAGCAGTTCAGGCACAGGGGGTATGGAGACCCAGTACTTC. Amino acid sequence: CASSSGTGGMETQYF.

This rearrangement joins TRBV7-3 to TRBJ1-1; a possible D gene is TRBD1 (6 bases). This CDR3 contains 13 residues. V was cut by 3 bases and J by 5 bases, with 10 bases left in between. Germline values: CDR1 SGHTA, CDR2 FQGTGA. In DNA, the CDR3 is TGTGCCAGCAGCTTGTCAGGGGATACTGAAGCTTTCTTT. Protein product: CASSLSGDTEAFF.

The sample holds one count of this clone. This chain uses TRBV5-1 with TRBJ2-7; 8 bases fit TRBD2. Germline loops: CDR1 SGHRS, CDR2 YFSETQ. J was trimmed by 0 bases and V by 4 bases; bases with no gene match: 3. The CDR3 has 14 amino acids. In DNA form, the CDR3 reads TGCGCCAGCAGCCCGGGGGGGGGCTCCTACGAGCAGTACTTC. Protein: CASSPGGGSYEQYF.

Details on this clone: One junction end disagrees with the germline gene, perhaps due to a read error. V is TRBV2 and J is TRBJ2-5; D uncertain. The germline gives CDR1 SNHLY, CDR2 FYNNEI. The CDR3 has 14 residues. For the CDR3, the DNA is TGTGCCAGCACTGAATCCTCTCCGCGGGAGACCCAGTACTTC. Encoded protein: CASTESSPRETQYF.